Reported below is one T cell receptor (beta chain). This may stem from a read error, because a much larger clone lies one nucleotide away. This sample is drawn from a study of tumor-infiltrating lymphocytes in primary liver carcinoma. CDR3 length equals 15 residues. Looked up from germline, CDR1 is SEHNR and CDR2 is FQNEAQ (reference sequence). V lost 2 bases, J lost 5 bases, and 6 bases stayed unmatched. Using a constant-region primer together with ProtoScript II reverse transcriptase, TCR beta cDNA was made from about 500 ng of total RNA. Three rounds of nested multiplex PCR with slightly modified ARM-PCR produced TCR beta libraries. A C-beta reverse primer was combined with TRBV1-TRBV30 forward primers in the first two PCR rounds, and each round had approximately 9 cycles. TCRdb used MiXCR to reprocess the multiplex PCR reads, holding one entry per CDR3 protein. The table shows approximately 120,000 distinct CDR3 sequences, with 60% to 80% occurring only once.

Co-extraction yielded RNA and DNA from 20-30 mg of unsorted bulk tissue. Viable tumor cells exceeded 90% in all tumor samples. The specimen sequenced was liver tumor tissue from sampling region 3. The subset: tumor region T3, left-lateral pole. This chain uses TRBV7-9 with TRBJ2-1, with 7 bases matching TRBD2. This clonotype originated in a woman between 55 and 75 years old with primary liver carcinoma and hepatitis B virus infection. CDR3 region: CASSLLGGGHNEQFF. The DNA of the CDR3 is TGTGCCAGCAGCTTACTGGGGGGGGGACACAATGAGCAGTTCTTC.